This is a list of T cell receptor beta chains from one sample in a study of cytomegalovirus exposure and HLA in healthy donors. Some clones are missing from TCRdb's copy, which holds only in-frame ones; the method was immunoSEQ multiplex PCR. This sample has about 130,000 clones, with just under 75% found just once. Sequencing was carried out using PBMCs. Receptors originate from a man aged 40-49 years in good health and CMV-seropositive. The CDR3 runs from the conserved cysteine through the conserved F or W. Each record gives: V gene, D gene, J gene, clone size, CDR3 DNA, CDR3 protein. A D gene is named only where the DNA matches it firmly. Clone size is shown for a subset of rows, as once, few, many or a class of expanded clone.

V gene: TRBV19
D gene: -
J gene: TRBJ2-1
clone size: few
CDR3 DNA: TGTGCCAGTAGTATGAGCTCCTACAATGAGCAGTTCTTC
CDR3 protein: CASSMSSYNEQFF

V gene: TRBV5-8
D gene: -
J gene: TRBJ1-3
clone size: -
CDR3 DNA: TGTGCCAGCAGCTTTCGAGCTGGAAACACCATATATTTT
CDR3 protein: CASSFRAGNTIYF

V gene: TRBV27
D gene: TRBD2
J gene: TRBJ2-3
clone size: -
CDR3 DNA: TGTGCCAGCACCCAGATACGGGGGGGCGGAGTATTGAGCACAGATACGCAGTATTTT
CDR3 protein: CASTQIRGGGVLSTDTQYF

V gene: TRBV28
D gene: TRBD1
J gene: TRBJ1-2
clone size: -
CDR3 DNA: TGTGCCAGCAGGAATCAACTCGGGACAGGGGTCTATGGCTACACCTTC
CDR3 protein: CASRNQLGTGVYGYTF

V gene: TRBV6-6
D gene: -
J gene: TRBJ1-6
clone size: few
CDR3 DNA: TGTGCCAGCAGTTACCCCGTCTATAATTCACCCCTCCACTTT
CDR3 protein: CASSYPVYNSPLHF

V gene: TRBV28
D gene: -
J gene: TRBJ1-4
clone size: -
CDR3 DNA: TGTGCCAGCACAGCTGGAGGGGCGGATCGGGAAAAACTGTTTTTT
CDR3 protein: CASTAGGADREKLFF

V gene: TRBV2
D gene: -
J gene: TRBJ2-7
clone size: -
CDR3 DNA: TGTGCCAGCATGAGGAGGTTACCGGATCGTCCTTTCTACGAGCAGTACTTC
CDR3 protein: CASMRRLPDRPFYEQYF

V gene: TRBV30
D gene: -
J gene: TRBJ2-6
clone size: -
CDR3 DNA: TGTGCCTGCGCCATGGGCTGGCTGGGCACTGCAAGCTCTGGGGCCAACGTCCTGACTTTC
CDR3 protein: CACAMGWLGTASSGANVLTF

V gene: TRBV28
D gene: -
J gene: TRBJ2-3
clone size: -
CDR3 DNA: TGTGCCAGCGAGTCGAATTCAGATACGCAGTATTTT
CDR3 protein: CASESNSDTQYF

V gene: TRBV25-1
D gene: TRBD1
J gene: TRBJ1-2
clone size: -
CDR3 DNA: TGTGCCAGCAGCACAGGGGGCCATGGCTACACCTTC
CDR3 protein: CASSTGGHGYTF

V gene: TRBV5-6
D gene: -
J gene: TRBJ2-1
clone size: -
CDR3 DNA: TGTGCCAGCAGCGGAGGTAAAACGGAGCAGTTCTTC
CDR3 protein: CASSGGKTEQFF

V gene: TRBV9
D gene: -
J gene: TRBJ2-7
clone size: -
CDR3 DNA: TGTGCCAGCAGCGTAGGAGTTACAGGGTCCCAGTACGAGCAGTACTTC
CDR3 protein: CASSVGVTGSQYEQYF

V gene: TRBV4-2
D gene: TRBD1
J gene: TRBJ2-5
clone size: -
CDR3 DNA: TGTGCCAGCAGCCCTTGGAAACAGGGGGCGCGAGAAGAGACCCAGTACTTC
CDR3 protein: CASSPWKQGAREETQYF

V gene: TRBV7-2
D gene: -
J gene: TRBJ1-4
clone size: -
CDR3 DNA: TGTGCCAGCAGTCCGGGGTGGGGGGGCAAGATGTTTTTT
CDR3 protein: CASSPGWGGKMFF

V gene: TRBV21-1
D gene: -
J gene: TRBJ1-3
clone size: -
CDR3 DNA: TGTGCCAGCAGCAAGGGACAGGAAAGTGACTCTGGAAACACCATATATTTT
CDR3 protein: CASSKGQESDSGNTIYF

V gene: TRBV19
D gene: TRBD1
J gene: TRBJ2-1
clone size: -
CDR3 DNA: TGTGCCAGTAACATGGATCAGGGGACAGGGGTCGATGAGCAGTTCTTC
CDR3 protein: CASNMDQGTGVDEQFF

V gene: TRBV9
D gene: -
J gene: TRBJ1-3
clone size: -
CDR3 DNA: TGTGCCAGCAGCGTAGCTTCTGGAAACACCATATATTTT
CDR3 protein: CASSVASGNTIYF

V gene: TRBV28
D gene: -
J gene: TRBJ2-7
clone size: -
CDR3 DNA: TGTGCCAGCAGTAAAGAGGACGAGCAGTACTTC
CDR3 protein: CASSKEDEQYF

V gene: TRBV9
D gene: TRBD1
J gene: TRBJ2-7
clone size: once
CDR3 DNA: TGTGCCAGCAGCCCTCAGGACAGGGGTCTCGAGCAGTACTTC
CDR3 protein: CASSPQDRGLEQYF

V gene: TRBV14
D gene: TRBD2
J gene: TRBJ2-1
clone size: -
CDR3 DNA: TGTGCCAGCAGCCAAGTCCGGGGGGTCGAGCAGTTCTTC
CDR3 protein: CASSQVRGVEQFF

V gene: TRBV5-4
D gene: TRBD2
J gene: TRBJ2-5
clone size: -
CDR3 DNA: TGTGCCAGCAGCTTGCAGGGCGGGGGGGAGACCCAGTACTTC
CDR3 protein: CASSLQGGGETQYF

V gene: TRBV10-3
D gene: TRBD2
J gene: TRBJ2-1
clone size: -
CDR3 DNA: TGTGCCATCAGTGCCGTCGGGGGGGGCGGCGATGAGCAGTTCTTC
CDR3 protein: CAISAVGGGGDEQFF

V gene: TRBV5-1
D gene: -
J gene: TRBJ2-7
clone size: few
CDR3 DNA: TGCGCCAGCACCGAGCGGAGGGGGCTCGGCTACGAGCAGTACTTC
CDR3 protein: CASTERRGLGYEQYF

V gene: TRBV21-1
D gene: -
J gene: TRBJ1-2
clone size: -
CDR3 DNA: TGTGCCAGCAGCAAAGGTTTCCTTCTCCGGTATGGCTACACCTTC
CDR3 protein: CASSKGFLLRYGYTF

V gene: TRBV5-5
D gene: -
J gene: TRBJ1-2
clone size: -
CDR3 DNA: TGTGCCAGCAGCTTGGTTCTAAGGGGCGACTATGGCTACACCTTC
CDR3 protein: CASSLVLRGDYGYTF

V gene: TRBV2
D gene: -
J gene: TRBJ1-1
clone size: -
CDR3 DNA: TGTGCCATCCCATTGGGGCTGAACACTGAAGCTTTCTTT
CDR3 protein: CAIPLGLNTEAFF

V gene: TRBV5-1
D gene: -
J gene: TRBJ2-5
clone size: -
CDR3 DNA: TGCGCCAGCACCCCACCCGGTCAGGGATGGGAGACCCAGTACTTC
CDR3 protein: CASTPPGQGWETQYF

V gene: TRBV6-6
D gene: -
J gene: TRBJ2-7
clone size: many
CDR3 DNA: TGTGCCAGCACGGACACCCCCTACGAGCAGTACTTC
CDR3 protein: CASTDTPYEQYF

V gene: TRBV7-9
D gene: -
J gene: TRBJ2-1
clone size: -
CDR3 DNA: TGTGCCAGCAGCCCTGACAAGACGTCTTACAATGAGCAGTTCTTC
CDR3 protein: CASSPDKTSYNEQFF

V gene: TRBV5-1
D gene: TRBD2
J gene: TRBJ2-2
clone size: -
CDR3 DNA: TGCGCCAGCAGCTTGGGTCAGGGACTAGTTGGCGGGGAGCTGTTTTTT
CDR3 protein: CASSLGQGLVGGELFF

V gene: TRBV5-6
D gene: TRBD1
J gene: TRBJ2-7
clone size: -
CDR3 DNA: TGTGCCACCTCGAAGGGACAGCCCCGTGGGGAGCAGTACTTC
CDR3 protein: CATSKGQPRGEQYF

V gene: TRBV7-8
D gene: TRBD1
J gene: TRBJ1-5
clone size: -
CDR3 DNA: TGTGCCAGCAGCCCCCATCAGGGACAGGGTAATCAGCCCCAGCATTTT
CDR3 protein: CASSPHQGQGNQPQHF

V gene: TRBV11-3
D gene: TRBD1
J gene: TRBJ2-5
clone size: -
CDR3 DNA: TGTGCCAGCAGCTTAGGGGACAGGGATCGAGAGACCCAGTACTTC
CDR3 protein: CASSLGDRDRETQYF

V gene: TRBV28
D gene: TRBD2
J gene: TRBJ2-2
clone size: -
CDR3 DNA: TGTGCCAGCAGTTTATATCTAGCGGGGGCTGCGAACACCGGGGAGCTGTTTTTT
CDR3 protein: CASSLYLAGAANTGELFF

V gene: TRBV5-6
D gene: -
J gene: TRBJ1-4
clone size: -
CDR3 DNA: TGTGCCAGCAGCTCCCCGGGGGAGTTCGAAGAAAAACTGTTTTTT
CDR3 protein: CASSSPGEFEEKLFF

V gene: TRBV7-9
D gene: -
J gene: TRBJ2-5
clone size: -
CDR3 DNA: TGTGCCAGCACCTACTTAATTGAGGAGACCCAGTACTTC
CDR3 protein: CASTYLIEETQYF

V gene: TRBV5-1
D gene: -
J gene: TRBJ1-6
clone size: once
CDR3 DNA: TGCGCCAGCAGCTTGCCTGGGGGGAATTCACCCCTCCACTTT
CDR3 protein: CASSLPGGNSPLHF

V gene: TRBV29-1
D gene: TRBD2
J gene: TRBJ2-7
clone size: -
CDR3 DNA: TGCAGCGTAACACTAGCGGGACTCTCCTACGAGCAGTACTTC
CDR3 protein: CSVTLAGLSYEQYF

V gene: TRBV5-1
D gene: -
J gene: TRBJ2-7
clone size: -
CDR3 DNA: TGCGCCAGCAGCTTGGCCAGTAGCGACGAGCAGTACTTC
CDR3 protein: CASSLASSDEQYF

V gene: TRBV7-8
D gene: TRBD2
J gene: TRBJ2-7
clone size: few
CDR3 DNA: TGTGCCAGCAGCCGCACCTCTCTAGCGGGGGAATACGAGCAGTACTTC
CDR3 protein: CASSRTSLAGEYEQYF

V gene: TRBV5-6
D gene: TRBD1
J gene: TRBJ1-5
clone size: few
CDR3 DNA: TGTGCCAGCAGCGCCGGGACAGCCACTGGGCCCCAGCATTTT
CDR3 protein: CASSAGTATGPQHF

V gene: TRBV5-1
D gene: TRBD1
J gene: TRBJ2-7
clone size: -
CDR3 DNA: TGCGCCAGCAGCTGGGGGACAGGGGCCTACGAGCAGTACTTC
CDR3 protein: CASSWGTGAYEQYF

V gene: TRBV15
D gene: TRBD1
J gene: TRBJ1-5
clone size: -
CDR3 DNA: TGTGCCACCAGCAGAGACCGGTTCGTGGGGACAGGGGGCGTGGGCAATCAGCCCCAGCATTTT
CDR3 protein: CATSRDRFVGTGGVGNQPQHF

V gene: TRBV30
D gene: -
J gene: TRBJ2-7
clone size: -
CDR3 DNA: TGTGCCTGGCGACCGGGACATCCTTACGAGCAGTACTTC
CDR3 protein: CAWRPGHPYEQYF

V gene: TRBV7-6
D gene: TRBD1
J gene: TRBJ2-5
clone size: few
CDR3 DNA: TGTGCCAGCAGCTTATCGGGGACAGGGAGTTTAATAGCCCAAGAGACCCAGTACTTC
CDR3 protein: CASSLSGTGSLIAQETQYF

V gene: TRBV4-1
D gene: -
J gene: TRBJ1-5
clone size: -
CDR3 DNA: TGCGCCAGCAGCCAAGAACCAGGGGCAAATCAGCCCCAGCATTTT
CDR3 protein: CASSQEPGANQPQHF

V gene: TRBV14
D gene: TRBD1
J gene: TRBJ2-7
clone size: few
CDR3 DNA: TGTGCCAGCAGCCGTCGGGACAGATCCTACGAGCAGTACTTC
CDR3 protein: CASSRRDRSYEQYF